This T cell receptor beta chain originates from a study of T cells in Graves' hyperthyroidism and ophthalmopathy. Study-wide results and caveats: Separation of ophthalmopathy from stable hyperthyroidism was achieved by a 13 V-J model.

Hyperthyroidism of Graves' type that showed no ophthalmopathy progression within 18 months was stable. Patients having uncontrolled infection, another autoimmune disease, pregnancy or lactation were not included. Amplification of TCR beta CDR3 regions was performed using RNA transcripts as template. The HTBI primer set drove a first-round RT-PCR of the TCR CDR3. TCRdb used MiXCR to reprocess the multiplex PCR reads, holding one entry per CDR3 protein. The table records approximately 210,000 distinct CDR3 sequences, about a sixth of them present only once. This clonotype was seen at least ten times. Its antigen is unidentified. Germline loops: CDR1 SGHVS, CDR2 FQNEAQ. V shed 6 bases, J shed 4 bases, and the junction held 8 bases outside the gene matches. This CDR3 spans 14 amino acids.

This receptor was obtained from a man aged 50 to 59 with Graves' hyperthyroidism. V usage is TRBV7-8 and J usage is TRBJ2-7, with TRBD1 identical over 8 bases. The sample consisted of blood. The CDR3 region is CASSQTGALYEQYF. The CDR3 DNA sequence: TGTGCCAGCAGTCAGACAGGGGCCCTATACGAGCAGTACTTC.